This T cell receptor (beta chain) was sequenced for a study of blood T cell repertoires in COVID-19. Study as a whole: Acute and convalescent COVID-19 specimens originated in the United States, Italy and Spain. Sample material is recorded as cDNA or gDNA derived from T cells, B-cell-depleted T cells, or PBMCs.

This clone has a single count. Per the study methods: The assay estimated nucleated cells by amplifying reference gene primers. Sequencing was performed with immunoSEQ multiplex PCR; in TCRdb, only in-frame clones are kept and a portion is missing. Clonal size and the V and J genes are those of that table, whereas D and trimming came from the DNA. Among over 150,000 clones, 65% to 90% were seen once, and the ten largest hold roughly 8.7%. This CDR3 contains 15 residues. The V gene end was trimmed by 7 bases and the J gene end by 7 bases; junction bases not matched to a gene: 12. Germline CDR1 and CDR2: MNHEY and SVGAGI.

The TCR was taken from a man aged 50 or older with active or convalescent COVID-19. The chain is built from TRBV6-5 and TRBJ2-1; 8 positions match TRBD1. The sample comprised peripheral blood. CDR3 nucleotides: TGTGCCAGCAAATTAAGGACAGGGATGAGAAATGAGCAGTTCTTC. Its protein product is CASKLRTGMRNEQFF.